This section outlines one TCR beta chain sequence together with its context. Its antigen is unknown. This entry comes from a study of beta chain features in type 1 diabetes. The whole isolated RNA underwent reverse transcription, so sequencing captured expressed TCRB transcripts. This table comes from immunoSEQ multiplex PCR, and its TCRdb copy is limited to in-frame clones, with some not included. The table records 70,000 to 95,000 clones, 25% to 35% of them present only once. The CDR3 has 11 residues. Germline V lookup: CDR1 SGHDT, CDR2 YYEEEE. Trimming left V 2 bases short and J 11 bases short, with 10 bases between. Broader study findings: Type 1 diabetes patients showed a moderate but significant shortening of TCRB CDR3s in all four CD4+ subsets. The influence of HLA type on TCRB rearrangement stayed undetermined.

This chain uses TRBV5-6 with TRBJ2-5; D possibly corresponds to TRBD2 (5 bases). The clonotype originates from a woman aged 18-29 years in good health. The material sequenced was stem cell memory CD4+ T cells from blood. The CDR3 DNA follows: TGTGCCAGCAGCTTTGGTTGGGAGCAGTACTTC. It encodes CASSFGWEQYF.